The rows below give T cell receptor beta chains drawn from one sample of a study of T cell changes during pregnancy in multiple sclerosis. Measured with immunoSEQ multiplex PCR; TCRdb has only the in-frame clones, and not every one. Of about 120,000 clones in the sample, approximately 93% were seen once. Sequences were derived from peripheral blood, sampled before pregnancy. These receptors all come from a female donor with multiple sclerosis, enrolled in a pregnancy study. The CDR3 runs from the conserved cysteine through the conserved F or W. Each record gives: D gene, clone size, J gene, CDR3 length, V gene, CDR3 protein, CDR3 DNA. The D gene is left open where the match is weak. The size of a clone is reported for some rows only, either as once, few or many, or as a class for expanded clones.

d_call: NA; clone_size: NA; j_call: TRBJ1-2; cdr3_length: 16; v_call: TRBV5-4; cdr3_aa: CASSPQARATNYGYTF; cdr3_nt: TGTGCCAGCAGCCCCCAGGCCCGAGCTACTAACTATGGCTACACCTTC
d_call: TRBD1; clone_size: NA; j_call: TRBJ1-1; cdr3_length: 17; v_call: TRBV5-1; cdr3_aa: CASSPRGRTGKNTEAFF; cdr3_nt: TGCGCCAGCAGCCCGAGGGGGCGGACAGGGAAAAACACTGAAGCTTTCTTT
d_call: NA; clone_size: once; j_call: TRBJ1-1; cdr3_length: 15; v_call: TRBV2; cdr3_aa: CASSSTPGRNTEAFF; cdr3_nt: TGTGCCAGCAGTTCCACTCCGGGAAGAAACACTGAAGCTTTCTTT
d_call: NA; clone_size: NA; j_call: TRBJ2-1; cdr3_length: 14; v_call: TRBV19; cdr3_aa: CASSIREWMNEQFF; cdr3_nt: TGTGCCAGTAGTATTAGGGAGTGGATGAATGAGCAGTTCTTC
d_call: TRBD1; clone_size: NA; j_call: TRBJ1-2; cdr3_length: 14; v_call: TRBV2; cdr3_aa: CASTIQGGVFGYTF; cdr3_nt: TGTGCCAGCACTATACAGGGGGGAGTCTTTGGCTACACCTTC
d_call: NA; clone_size: once; j_call: TRBJ1-2; cdr3_length: 12; v_call: TRBV29-1; cdr3_aa: CSVPRGGYGYTF; cdr3_nt: TGCAGCGTACCGCGGGGAGGGTATGGCTACACCTTC
d_call: NA; clone_size: once; j_call: TRBJ1-2; cdr3_length: 13; v_call: TRBV7-9; cdr3_aa: CASSSGTPYGYTF; cdr3_nt: TGTGCCAGCAGCTCAGGGACACCCTATGGCTACACCTTC
d_call: TRBD2; clone_size: NA; j_call: TRBJ2-3; cdr3_length: 17; v_call: TRBV27; cdr3_aa: CASSSLGSGRSPDTQYF; cdr3_nt: TGTGCCAGCAGCTCCTTGGGGAGCGGGAGATCCCCAGATACGCAGTATTTT
d_call: NA; clone_size: NA; j_call: TRBJ2-1; cdr3_length: 11; v_call: TRBV30; cdr3_aa: CAWSEYNEQFF; cdr3_nt: TGTGCCTGGTCGGAGTACAATGAGCAGTTCTTC
d_call: NA; clone_size: NA; j_call: TRBJ2-1; cdr3_length: 16; v_call: TRBV5-1; cdr3_aa: CASSLGSDWPTHEQFF; cdr3_nt: TGCGCCAGCAGCTTGGGGAGCGATTGGCCTACACATGAGCAGTTCTTC
d_call: TRBD2; clone_size: NA; j_call: TRBJ2-7; cdr3_length: 16; v_call: TRBV2; cdr3_aa: CASSPTSGIHPYEQYF; cdr3_nt: TGTGCCAGCAGTCCTACTAGCGGGATACATCCCTACGAGCAGTACTTC
d_call: TRBD1; clone_size: NA; j_call: TRBJ1-1; cdr3_length: 15; v_call: TRBV5-4; cdr3_aa: CASSSRTGSTTEAFF; cdr3_nt: TGTGCCAGCAGCTCTCGGACAGGGTCGACCACTGAAGCTTTCTTT
d_call: NA; clone_size: once; j_call: TRBJ2-1; cdr3_length: 13; v_call: TRBV2; cdr3_aa: CASSTGSNNEQFF; cdr3_nt: TGTGCCAGCAGTACCGGGAGCAACAATGAGCAGTTCTTC
d_call: NA; clone_size: NA; j_call: TRBJ1-1; cdr3_length: 14; v_call: TRBV18; cdr3_aa: CASSPPGGNTEAFF; cdr3_nt: TGTGCCAGCTCACCACCGGGGGGGAACACTGAAGCTTTCTTT
d_call: NA; clone_size: once; j_call: TRBJ1-1; cdr3_length: 18; v_call: TRBV7-2; cdr3_aa: CASSDPASPETVEAEAFF; cdr3_nt: TGTGCCAGCAGCGACCCAGCCTCCCCGGAGACGGTTGAGGCTGAAGCTTTCTTT
d_call: NA; clone_size: NA; j_call: TRBJ2-1; cdr3_length: 13; v_call: TRBV5-1; cdr3_aa: CASSFNRDHEQFF; cdr3_nt: TGCGCCAGCAGCTTTAACAGGGACCATGAGCAGTTCTTC
d_call: NA; clone_size: NA; j_call: TRBJ1-1; cdr3_length: 13; v_call: TRBV6-4; cdr3_aa: CASRAEEWTEAFF; cdr3_nt: TGTGCCAGCAGGGCCGAGGAATGGACTGAAGCTTTCTTT
d_call: TRBD2; clone_size: NA; j_call: TRBJ2-1; cdr3_length: 16; v_call: TRBV19; cdr3_aa: CASSISGGRAYNEQFF; cdr3_nt: TGTGCCAGTAGTATAAGCGGTGGGAGGGCCTACAATGAGCAGTTCTTC
d_call: TRBD2; clone_size: NA; j_call: TRBJ2-3; cdr3_length: 16; v_call: TRBV27; cdr3_aa: CASSLYNGRASDTQYF; cdr3_nt: TGTGCCAGCAGTTTATATAACGGGAGGGCCTCGGATACGCAGTATTTT
d_call: NA; clone_size: NA; j_call: TRBJ1-1; cdr3_length: 14; v_call: TRBV27; cdr3_aa: CASRLGNMNTEAFF; cdr3_nt: TGTGCCAGCAGGTTGGGCAACATGAACACTGAAGCTTTCTTT
d_call: NA; clone_size: NA; j_call: TRBJ1-6; cdr3_length: 14; v_call: TRBV9; cdr3_aa: CASSVRGRDSPLHF; cdr3_nt: TGTGCCAGCAGCGTTAGGGGGAGGGATTCACCCCTCCACTTT
d_call: NA; clone_size: NA; j_call: TRBJ2-3; cdr3_length: 17; v_call: TRBV5-5; cdr3_aa: CASSQDRGLPTTDTQYF; cdr3_nt: TGTGCCAGCAGCCAGGATCGAGGGTTACCCACCACAGATACGCAGTATTTT
d_call: NA; clone_size: NA; j_call: TRBJ1-5; cdr3_length: 14; v_call: TRBV27; cdr3_aa: CASSPDSLYQPQHF; cdr3_nt: TGTGCCAGCAGTCCGGACAGCTTATATCAGCCCCAGCATTTT
d_call: NA; clone_size: NA; j_call: TRBJ2-7; cdr3_length: 16; v_call: TRBV7-2; cdr3_aa: CASSRRAAYSSYEQYF; cdr3_nt: TGTGCCAGCAGTCGCAGGGCTGCATACAGCTCCTACGAGCAGTACTTC
d_call: NA; clone_size: NA; j_call: TRBJ1-5; cdr3_length: 12; v_call: TRBV2; cdr3_aa: CASSVKHRDQHF; cdr3_nt: TGTGCCAGCAGCGTAAAACACAGGGACCAGCATTTT
d_call: NA; clone_size: NA; j_call: TRBJ2-1; cdr3_length: 17; v_call: TRBV10-2; cdr3_aa: CASSEHTGLPPYNEQFF; cdr3_nt: TGCGCCAGCAGTGAGCATACCGGACTCCCCCCCTACAATGAGCAGTTCTTC
d_call: TRBD1; clone_size: NA; j_call: TRBJ2-2; cdr3_length: 16; v_call: TRBV5-1; cdr3_aa: CASSPRTGDMAGELFF; cdr3_nt: TGCGCCAGCAGCCCGCGGACAGGGGATATGGCCGGGGAGCTGTTTTTT
d_call: NA; clone_size: NA; j_call: TRBJ1-6; cdr3_length: 16; v_call: TRBV4-1; cdr3_aa: CASSQEVGSSISPLHF; cdr3_nt: TGCGCCAGCAGCCAAGAGGTGGGCAGTAGTATTTCACCCCTCCACTTT
d_call: TRBD1; clone_size: NA; j_call: TRBJ2-5; cdr3_length: 13; v_call: TRBV5-1; cdr3_aa: CASSGTGAETQYF; cdr3_nt: TGCGCCAGCAGCGGGACAGGGGCGGAGACCCAGTACTTC
d_call: NA; clone_size: few; j_call: TRBJ1-3; cdr3_length: 13; v_call: TRBV19; cdr3_aa: CASTEVSGNTIYF; cdr3_nt: TGTGCCAGCACAGAAGTCTCTGGAAACACCATATATTTT
d_call: TRBD2; clone_size: once; j_call: TRBJ2-1; cdr3_length: 14; v_call: TRBV2; cdr3_aa: CASRKRESHNEQFF; cdr3_nt: TGTGCCAGCAGAAAGCGGGAGTCCCACAATGAGCAGTTCTTC
d_call: TRBD1; clone_size: once; j_call: TRBJ2-5; cdr3_length: 14; v_call: TRBV10-3; cdr3_aa: CAISETGGQETQYF; cdr3_nt: TGTGCCATCAGTGAAACAGGGGGCCAAGAGACCCAGTACTTC
d_call: NA; clone_size: NA; j_call: TRBJ1-5; cdr3_length: 15; v_call: TRBV6-1; cdr3_aa: CASSEATGSNQPQHF; cdr3_nt: TGTGCCAGCAGTGAAGCCACGGGGAGCAATCAGCCCCAGCATTTT
d_call: NA; clone_size: NA; j_call: TRBJ1-2; cdr3_length: 13; v_call: TRBV30; cdr3_aa: CAWSTGANYGYTF; cdr3_nt: TGTGCCTGGAGTACGGGGGCTAACTATGGCTACACCTTC
d_call: TRBD1; clone_size: NA; j_call: TRBJ1-2; cdr3_length: 13; v_call: TRBV11-2; cdr3_aa: CASSSGQGYGYTF; cdr3_nt: TGTGCCAGCAGTTCGGGACAGGGCTATGGCTACACCTTC
d_call: TRBD1; clone_size: NA; j_call: TRBJ1-5; cdr3_length: 16; v_call: TRBV7-8; cdr3_aa: CASSELQGNSHQPQHF; cdr3_nt: TGTGCCAGCAGCGAGCTACAGGGGAATAGTCATCAGCCCCAGCATTTT
d_call: NA; clone_size: NA; j_call: TRBJ2-1; cdr3_length: 15; v_call: TRBV2; cdr3_aa: CASSLRPGRKGEQFF; cdr3_nt: TGTGCCAGCAGCCTAAGGCCAGGGAGGAAGGGTGAGCAGTTCTTC
d_call: TRBD2; clone_size: NA; j_call: TRBJ2-1; cdr3_length: 15; v_call: TRBV7-8; cdr3_aa: CASSTLAGPYNEQFF; cdr3_nt: TGTGCCAGCAGCACACTAGCGGGACCCTACAATGAGCAGTTCTTC
d_call: TRBD1; clone_size: once; j_call: TRBJ1-2; cdr3_length: 18; v_call: TRBV19; cdr3_aa: CANPTGGRVEGANYGYTF; cdr3_nt: TGTGCCAACCCCACAGGGGGCCGGGTGGAGGGAGCTAACTATGGCTACACCTTC
d_call: NA; clone_size: NA; j_call: TRBJ2-5; cdr3_length: 15; v_call: TRBV9; cdr3_aa: CASSPTGTPKETQYF; cdr3_nt: TGTGCCAGCAGCCCAACCGGGACTCCTAAAGAGACCCAGTACTTC
d_call: NA; clone_size: NA; j_call: TRBJ2-2; cdr3_length: 15; v_call: TRBV7-2; cdr3_aa: CASSLIQANTGELFF; cdr3_nt: TGTGCCAGCAGCTTAATACAGGCGAACACCGGGGAGCTGTTTTTT
d_call: TRBD2; clone_size: NA; j_call: TRBJ2-5; cdr3_length: 15; v_call: TRBV11-2; cdr3_aa: CASSLVGGGGETQYF; cdr3_nt: TGTGCCAGCAGCTTAGTTGGGGGGGGAGGGGAGACCCAGTACTTC
d_call: TRBD2; clone_size: NA; j_call: TRBJ2-1; cdr3_length: 16; v_call: TRBV27; cdr3_aa: CASSVSGLAAYNEQFF; cdr3_nt: TGTGCCAGCAGCGTATCGGGACTAGCGGCCTACAATGAGCAGTTCTTC
d_call: TRBD1; clone_size: NA; j_call: TRBJ2-5; cdr3_length: 15; v_call: TRBV9; cdr3_aa: CASTKGAVVKETQYF; cdr3_nt: TGTGCCAGCACCAAGGGGGCCGTTGTGAAAGAGACCCAGTACTTC
d_call: TRBD2; clone_size: NA; j_call: TRBJ2-1; cdr3_length: 14; v_call: TRBV30; cdr3_aa: CAWRGGYPYNEQFF; cdr3_nt: TGTGCCTGGAGGGGGGGGTACCCCTACAATGAGCAGTTCTTC
d_call: NA; clone_size: few; j_call: TRBJ1-5; cdr3_length: 15; v_call: TRBV2; cdr3_aa: CASSEARGAGQPQHF; cdr3_nt: TGTGCCAGCAGTGAAGCGCGGGGCGCAGGGCAGCCCCAGCATTTT
d_call: TRBD1; clone_size: NA; j_call: TRBJ1-4; cdr3_length: 15; v_call: TRBV28; cdr3_aa: CASRRTGQGYEKLFF; cdr3_nt: TGTGCCAGCAGGCGAACGGGACAGGGGTATGAAAAACTGTTTTTT
d_call: NA; clone_size: NA; j_call: TRBJ1-5; cdr3_length: 14; v_call: TRBV30; cdr3_aa: CAWSEGRVGQPQHF; cdr3_nt: TGTGCCTGGAGCGAAGGCAGGGTGGGTCAGCCCCAGCATTTT
d_call: NA; clone_size: NA; j_call: TRBJ1-3; cdr3_length: 14; v_call: TRBV9; cdr3_aa: CASNGRSSGNTIYF; cdr3_nt: TGTGCCAGCAATGGTCGGAGCTCTGGAAACACCATATATTTT
d_call: NA; clone_size: NA; j_call: TRBJ1-6; cdr3_length: 15; v_call: TRBV21-1; cdr3_aa: CASSSSGTDNSPLHF; cdr3_nt: TGTGCCAGCAGCAGCTCCGGGACAGATAATTCACCCCTCCACTTT
d_call: TRBD1; clone_size: once; j_call: TRBJ2-3; cdr3_length: 17; v_call: TRBV9; cdr3_aa: CASSVAWDRVIVDTQYF; cdr3_nt: TGTGCCAGCAGCGTAGCGTGGGACAGGGTAATTGTGGATACGCAGTATTTT
d_call: NA; clone_size: NA; j_call: TRBJ2-6; cdr3_length: 16; v_call: TRBV6-1; cdr3_aa: CASSDLSGAGANVLTF; cdr3_nt: TGTGCCAGCAGTGATCTTTCAGGGGCTGGGGCCAACGTCCTGACTTTC
d_call: NA; clone_size: NA; j_call: TRBJ2-4; cdr3_length: 16; v_call: TRBV7-2; cdr3_aa: CASSSLRGGSKNIQYF; cdr3_nt: TGTGCCAGCAGCTCCCTAAGGGGGGGGTCCAAAAACATTCAGTACTTC
d_call: NA; clone_size: NA; j_call: TRBJ2-2; cdr3_length: 17; v_call: TRBV5-5; cdr3_aa: CASRSQTRTGNTGELFF; cdr3_nt: TGTGCCAGCAGATCGCAGACACGGACTGGGAACACCGGGGAGCTGTTTTTT
d_call: NA; clone_size: once; j_call: TRBJ2-1; cdr3_length: 12; v_call: TRBV6-1; cdr3_aa: CASTTGFHEQFF; cdr3_nt: TGTGCCAGCACGACAGGTTTCCATGAGCAGTTCTTC
d_call: NA; clone_size: NA; j_call: TRBJ1-1; cdr3_length: 13; v_call: TRBV7-2; cdr3_aa: CASRNSGNTEAFF; cdr3_nt: TGTGCCAGCAGAAACTCGGGGAACACTGAAGCTTTCTTT
d_call: TRBD2; clone_size: NA; j_call: TRBJ2-1; cdr3_length: 15; v_call: TRBV6-4; cdr3_aa: CASSEQRGGPGEQFF; cdr3_nt: TGTGCCAGCAGTGAACAGCGGGGGGGCCCCGGTGAGCAGTTCTTC